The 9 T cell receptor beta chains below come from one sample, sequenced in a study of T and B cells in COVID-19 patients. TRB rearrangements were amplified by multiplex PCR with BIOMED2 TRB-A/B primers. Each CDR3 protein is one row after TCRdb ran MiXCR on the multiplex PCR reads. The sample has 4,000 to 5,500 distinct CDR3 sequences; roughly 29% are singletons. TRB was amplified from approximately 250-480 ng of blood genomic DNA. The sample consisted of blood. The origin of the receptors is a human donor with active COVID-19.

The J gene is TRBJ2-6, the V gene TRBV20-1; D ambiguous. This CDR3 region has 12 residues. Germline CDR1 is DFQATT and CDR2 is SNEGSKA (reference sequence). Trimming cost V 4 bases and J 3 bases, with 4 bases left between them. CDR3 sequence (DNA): TGCAGTGCTACGGGTGGGGCCAACGTCCTGACTTTC. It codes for CSATGGANVLTF.

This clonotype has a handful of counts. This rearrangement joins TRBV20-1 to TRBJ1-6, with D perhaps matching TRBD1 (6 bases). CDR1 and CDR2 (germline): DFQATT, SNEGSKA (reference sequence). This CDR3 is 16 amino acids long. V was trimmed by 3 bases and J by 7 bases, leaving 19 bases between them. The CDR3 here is CSARILAGTRNSPLHF. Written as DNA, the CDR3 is TGCAGTGCTAGGATCCTAGCCGGGACACGAAATTCACCCCTCCACTTT.

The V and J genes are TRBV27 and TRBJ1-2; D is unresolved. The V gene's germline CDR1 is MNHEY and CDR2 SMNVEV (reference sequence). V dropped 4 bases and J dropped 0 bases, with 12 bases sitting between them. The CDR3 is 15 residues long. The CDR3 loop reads CASSSFREANYGYTF. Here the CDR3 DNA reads TGTGCCAGCAGTTCCTTCCGGGAAGCTAACTATGGCTACACCTTC.

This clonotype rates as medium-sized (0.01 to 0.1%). The chain's CDR3 is CAISEPGQGETDTQYF. Written as DNA, the CDR3 is TGTGCCATCAGTGAGCCGGGACAGGGAGAGACAGATACGCAGTATTTT. V usage is TRBV10-3 and J usage is TRBJ2-3; the match to TRBD1 covers 9 bases. V shed 2 bases and J 3 bases; nucleotides not matched to a gene: 6. The CDR3 length is 16 residues. The germline V gene has CDR1 ENHRY and CDR2 SYGVKD.

CDR3 residues: CASSLMVLARGVGTDTQYF. The DNA for the CDR3 is TGTGCCAGCAGTTTAATGGTCCTAGCAAGGGGTGTTGGCACAGATACGCAGTATTTT. The chain is built from TRBV12-3 or TRBV12-4 and TRBJ2-3; D assignment may be TRBD1 or TRBD2 (5 bases each). Trimming stripped 2 bases from V and 1 base from J, with 22 bases between. The CDR3 has 19 amino acids.

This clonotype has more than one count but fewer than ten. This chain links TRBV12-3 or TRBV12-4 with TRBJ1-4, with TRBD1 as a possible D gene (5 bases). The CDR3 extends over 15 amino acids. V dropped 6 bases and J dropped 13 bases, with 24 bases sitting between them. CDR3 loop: CASRLVGREESALFF. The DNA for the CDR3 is TGTGCCAGCAGGCTAGTGGGCAGGGAGGAAAGCGCACTGTTTTTT.

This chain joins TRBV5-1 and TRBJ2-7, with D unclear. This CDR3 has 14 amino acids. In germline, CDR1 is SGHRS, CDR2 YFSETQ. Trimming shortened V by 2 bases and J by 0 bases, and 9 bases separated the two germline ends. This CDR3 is CASSFRGPSYEQYF. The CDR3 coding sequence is TGCGCCAGCAGCTTTCGCGGCCCCTCCTACGAGCAGTACTTC.

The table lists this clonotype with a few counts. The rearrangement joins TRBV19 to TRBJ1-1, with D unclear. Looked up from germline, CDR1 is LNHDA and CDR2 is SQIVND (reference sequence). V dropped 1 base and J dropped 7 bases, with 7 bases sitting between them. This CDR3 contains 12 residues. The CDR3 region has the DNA TGTGCCAGTAGTATAGGTGGGCTTGAAGCTTTCTTT. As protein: CASSIGGLEAFF.

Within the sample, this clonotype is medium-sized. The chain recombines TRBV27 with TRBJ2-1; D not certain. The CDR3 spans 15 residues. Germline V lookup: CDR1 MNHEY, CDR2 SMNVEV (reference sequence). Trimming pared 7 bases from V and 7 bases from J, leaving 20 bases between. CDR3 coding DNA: TGTGCCAGCACCCTAAGGTGGGGAATTGTGAATGAGCAGTTCTTC. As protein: CASTLRWGIVNEQFF.